The 5 T cell receptor beta chains given below trace back to one sample, sequenced in a study of cytomegalovirus exposure and HLA in healthy donors (TCRdb year 2017). Libraries were made using the immunoSEQ multiplex PCR assay. A mixture of 60 forward primers for TCR Vbeta segments and 13 reverse primers for TCR Jbeta segments was used in the multiplex PCR. In TCRdb, the immuneACCESS table is reduced to in-frame sequences with V and J assigned. These tables do not hold every clone; where another copy was compared, an unresolved V gene accounts for under half, and the others remain unexplained. The sample has 200,000 to 250,000 clones on record, 70% to 80% of them singletons. The ten largest clones capture roughly 16% of the sample. The sample was PBMCs. These receptor sequences come from a man aged 40-50 years in good health and CMV-seronegative.

The chain is built from TRBV27 and TRBJ2-1, with a tentative D call TRBD1 (5 bases). The germline gives CDR1 MNHEY, CDR2 SMNVEV (reference sequence). The CDR3 is 17 residues long. Trimming left V 2 bases short and J 0 bases short, with 14 bases between. CDR3 sequence: CASSLQSGMLSYNEQFF. CDR3 bases: TGTGCCAGCAGTTTACAATCAGGGATGCTCTCCTACAATGAGCAGTTCTTC.

This clone was seen once. V is TRBV28 and J is TRBJ2-2; D possibly corresponds to TRBD2 (6 bases). Trimming stripped 8 bases from V and 6 bases from J, with 10 bases between. Germline V gene sequence: CDR1 MDHEN, CDR2 SYDVKM. This CDR3 has 12 residues. CDR3 bases: TGTGCCAGCGGGCGGGGTGCCGGGGAGCTGTTTTTT. As protein: CASGRGAGELFF.

In its sample, this clone was seen once. This chain connects TRBV27 to TRBJ2-3; 13 nucleotides align to TRBD2. V shed 8 bases, J shed 5 bases, and the junction held 1 base outside the gene matches. This CDR3 is 13 amino acids long. Germline assignment: CDR1 MNHEY and CDR2 SMNVEV (reference sequence). CDR3 DNA sequence: TGTGCCAGCCGACTAGCGGGAGGAGATACGCAGTATTTT. Its protein is CASRLAGGDTQYF.

This clone showed up just a few times. The chain combines TRBV27 with TRBJ1-2, with D maybe TRBD1 (5 bases). Germline-derived CDR1 and CDR2 are MNHEY and SMNVEV (reference sequence). The CDR3 length is 12 residues. V was trimmed by 8 bases and J by 4 bases, leaving 11 bases between them. CDR3 coding DNA: TGTGCCAGCGGGGGGAGTCTCTATGGCTACACCTTC. Protein sequence: CASGGSLYGYTF.

The gene calls are TRBV7-9 and TRBJ1-2; 8 nucleotides align to TRBD1. This CDR3 is built from 14 residues. V lost 3 bases to trimming and J lost 7 bases; unmatched junction nucleotides: 7. The germline V gene encodes CDR1 SEHNR and CDR2 FQNEAQ (reference sequence). The CDR3 nucleotides read TGTGCCAGCAGCTTGGGAGACAGGGGTAGTGGCTACACCTTC. Translation gives CASSLGDRGSGYTF.